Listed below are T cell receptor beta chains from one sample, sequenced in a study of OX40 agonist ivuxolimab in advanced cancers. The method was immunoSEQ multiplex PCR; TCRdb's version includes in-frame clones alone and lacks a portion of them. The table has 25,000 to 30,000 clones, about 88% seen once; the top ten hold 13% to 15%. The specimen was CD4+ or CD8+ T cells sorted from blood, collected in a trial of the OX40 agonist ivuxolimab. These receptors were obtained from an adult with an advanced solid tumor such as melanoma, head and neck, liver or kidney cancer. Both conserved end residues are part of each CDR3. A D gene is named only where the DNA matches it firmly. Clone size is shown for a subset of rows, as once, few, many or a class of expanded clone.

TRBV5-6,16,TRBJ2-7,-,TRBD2,CASSLLGASGTYEQYF,TGTGCCAGCAGCCTCCTGGGGGCTAGCGGGACCTACGAGCAGTACTTC
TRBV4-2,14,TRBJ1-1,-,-,CASSGSLRNTEAFF,TGTGCCAGCAGCGGGTCCCTACGGAACACTGAAGCTTTCTTT
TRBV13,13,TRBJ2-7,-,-,CASSPKEGYEQYF,TGTGCCAGCAGCCCGAAGGAGGGGTACGAGCAGTACTTC
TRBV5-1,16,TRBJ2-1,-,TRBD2,CASSFLRDQRGNEQFF,TGCGCCAGCAGCTTTTTACGGGACCAGCGGGGCAATGAGCAGTTCTTC
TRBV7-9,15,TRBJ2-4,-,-,CASSLTGVAKNIQYF,TGTGCCAGCAGCTTAACCGGGGTTGCCAAAAACATTCAGTACTTC
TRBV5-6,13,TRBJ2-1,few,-,CASSLTTYNEQFF,TGTGCCAGCAGCCTCACTACCTACAATGAGCAGTTCTTC
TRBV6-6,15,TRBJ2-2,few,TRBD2,CASRPGGVATGELFF,TGTGCCAGCAGACCGGGGGGGGTGGCAACCGGGGAGCTGTTTTTT
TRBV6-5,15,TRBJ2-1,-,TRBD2,CASSWGLAGDNEQFF,TGTGCCAGCAGTTGGGGACTAGCGGGAGATAATGAGCAGTTCTTC
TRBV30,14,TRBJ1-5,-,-,CAWSVGDMDQPQHF,TGTGCCTGGAGTGTTGGGGACATGGATCAGCCCCAGCATTTT
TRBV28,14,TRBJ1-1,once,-,CASTSWTLNTEAFF,TGTGCCAGCACCTCGTGGACACTGAACACTGAAGCTTTCTTT
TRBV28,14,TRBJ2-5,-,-,CASIPQGREETQYF,TGTGCCAGCATCCCTCAGGGGAGAGAAGAGACCCAGTACTTC
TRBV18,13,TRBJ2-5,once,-,CASSPASQETQYF,TGTGCCAGCTCACCGGCTAGCCAAGAGACCCAGTACTTC
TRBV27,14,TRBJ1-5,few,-,CASSLFGANQPQHF,TGTGCCAGCAGTTTATTCGGCGCCAATCAGCCCCAGCATTTT
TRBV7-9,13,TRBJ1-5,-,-,CASSLGGVQPQHF,TGTGCCAGCAGCTTAGGAGGGGTTCAGCCCCAGCATTTT
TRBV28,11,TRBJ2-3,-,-,CASSPGNLQYF,TGTGCCAGCAGCCCCGGGAACCTGCAGTATTTT
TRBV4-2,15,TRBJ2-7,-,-,CASSQGERPSYEQYF,TGTGCCAGCAGCCAAGGGGAGCGCCCCTCCTACGAGCAGTACTTC
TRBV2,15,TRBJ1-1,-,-,CASRRASGGNTEAFF,TGTGCCAGCAGAAGGGCCTCGGGGGGGAACACTGAAGCTTTCTTT
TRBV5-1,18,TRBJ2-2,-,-,CASSLRQKGMRDTGELFF,TGCGCCAGCAGCTTGAGGCAAAAAGGGATGCGGGACACCGGGGAGCTGTTTTTT
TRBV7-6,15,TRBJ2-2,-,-,CASSSLQGNTGELFF,TGTGCCAGCAGCTCCTTACAGGGGAACACCGGGGAGCTGTTTTTT
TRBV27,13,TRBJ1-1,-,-,CASSFRWNTEAFF,TGTGCCAGCAGTTTCAGATGGAACACTGAAGCTTTCTTT
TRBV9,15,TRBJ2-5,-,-,CASSFAGTATSEQYF,TGTGCCAGCAGCTTCGCCGGGACGGCTACGAGTGAGCAGTACTTC
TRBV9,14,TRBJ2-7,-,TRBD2,CASSVAPGGYEQYF,TGTGCCAGCAGCGTAGCCCCGGGGGGGTACGAGCAGTACTTC
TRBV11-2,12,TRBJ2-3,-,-,CASSGITDTQYF,TGTGCCAGCAGCGGTATCACAGATACGCAGTATTTT
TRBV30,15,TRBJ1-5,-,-,CAWNNGGALNQPQHF,TGTGCCTGGAATAATGGGGGGGCTCTTAATCAGCCCCAGCATTTT
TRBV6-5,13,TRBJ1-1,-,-,CASSPGTFTEAFF,TGTGCCAGCAGCCCCGGGACGTTCACTGAAGCTTTCTTT
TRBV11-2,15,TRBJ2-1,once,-,CASSLTFGGFNEQFF,TGTGCCAGCAGCTTAACATTTGGGGGGTTCAATGAGCAGTTCTTC